These 11 T cell receptor beta chains were all obtained from the same sample, sequenced in a study of response to subunit inactivated influenza vaccine. TCRdb redid the calling of the RT-PCR reads with MiXCR, one entry per CDR3 protein. Here the sample spans 590,000 or so distinct CDR3 sequences, around 15% being singletons. The sequencing here drew on PBMCs from blood, taken 14 days before vaccination. These receptors were collected from a man aged 50-60 years who received an inactivated influenza vaccine.

This clonotype occurred many times. The V call is TRBV11-2, the J call TRBJ2-7; D perhaps matches TRBD2 (7 bases). With 2 bases removed from V and 2 bases from J, the gap between germline ends came to 22 bases. Per germline, CDR1 SGHAT and CDR2 FQNNGV. The CDR3 runs to 18 residues. CDR3 sequence reads: CASSLYLSGGGLTYEQYF. The CDR3 DNA reads as TGTGCCAGCAGCTTATATCTCTCTGGCGGGGGCCTAACCTACGAGCAGTACTTC.

This clonotype was detected a few times. This chain connects TRBV28 to TRBJ1-2; D possibly corresponds to TRBD1 (5 bases). Germline V gene lookup returns CDR1 MDHEN and CDR2 SYDVKM. V lost 4 bases and J 7 bases, leaving 13 bases between the germline ends. This CDR3 region has 13 residues. CDR3 nucleotides: TGTGCCAGCAGTTCATTGATGGGGACTGGCTACACCTTC. Translation gives CASSSLMGTGYTF.

The table lists this clonotype with a few counts. This rearrangement joins TRBV12-3 or TRBV12-4 to TRBJ2-5; D gene ambiguous. Deletions cut 6 bases from V and 1 base from J, with 12 bases between. The CDR3 has 14 residues. The CDR3 coding sequence is TGTGCCAGCAGGCCCTCACAGATCCAAGAGACCCAGTACTTC. It yields the protein CASRPSQIQETQYF.

This clonotype was seen repeatedly, ten times or more. The chain employs TRBV6-2 or TRBV6-3 and TRBJ1-2, with D uncertain. The germline V and J ends were trimmed by 5 bases and 3 bases, with 7 bases remaining between them. Germline CDR1 reads MNHEY; CDR2 reads SVGEGT. The CDR3 consists of 12 residues. The CDR3 region has the DNA TGTGCCAGCAGTCGCCGTGACTATGGCTACACCTTC. Its translation: CASSRRDYGYTF.

The rearrangement uses TRBV7-2 and TRBJ2-3; 11 bases fit TRBD1. Germline V gives CDR1 SGHTA, CDR2 FQGNSA. CDR3 length equals 15 residues. V dropped 2 bases and J dropped 5; count of bases not matched to a gene: 3. Here the CDR3 reads CASSLRTGGLDTQYF. For the CDR3, the DNA is TGTGCCAGCAGCTTAAGGACAGGGGGCCTAGATACGCAGTATTTT.

V gene TRBV29-1 combines with J gene TRBJ1-1; maybe TRBD1 (5 bases). Germline values: CDR1 SQVTM, CDR2 ANQGSEA. The CDR3 loop spans 14 amino acids. V was trimmed by 6 bases and J by 3 bases, leaving 17 bases between them. CDR3: CSVGRVGPDTEAFF. The CDR3 nucleotides are TGCAGCGTAGGCAGGGTGGGACCGGACACTGAAGCTTTCTTT.

The sample holds a few counts of this clonotype. V and J are TRBV5-1 and TRBJ2-2; D may match TRBD1 or TRBD2 (6 bases each). CDR1 and CDR2 (germline): SGHRS, YFSETQ. V was trimmed by 1 base and J by 6 bases, leaving 16 bases between them. The CDR3 loop spans 16 amino acids. The CDR3, as DNA: TGCGCCAGCAGCTTGTCGGGGGCGCGGTCCGCCGGGGAGCTGTTTTTT. This gives the protein CASSLSGARSAGELFF.

This clonotype has only a few counts. This chain links TRBV20-1 with TRBJ2-5, with TRBD2 identical over 8 bases. Germline lookup yields CDR1 DFQATT and CDR2 SNEGSKA (reference sequence). The V gene end was trimmed by 0 bases and the J gene end by 2 bases; junction bases not matched to a gene: 5. The CDR3 is made up of 15 amino acids. Here the CDR3 DNA reads TGCAGTGCTAGAGATCTGACTAGCGTTCAAGAGACCCAGTACTTC. Its protein product is CSARDLTSVQETQYF.

The chain recombines TRBV29-1 with TRBJ2-7; D is unresolved. The V and J ends lost 2 bases and 1 base respectively, with 15 bases between them. CDR3 size: 15 residues. Germline V gene lookup returns CDR1 SQVTM and CDR2 ANQGSEA. The CDR3 sequence: CSVEQTRGGSYEQYF. The DNA for the CDR3 is TGCAGCGTTGAACAAACGCGCGGCGGTTCCTACGAGCAGTACTTC.

The V gene is TRBV7-9, the J gene TRBJ2-4; no definite D call. V lost 2 bases, J lost 0 bases, and 8 bases lay in between. Germline CDR1 reads SEHNR; CDR2 reads FQNEAQ (reference sequence). This CDR3 comprises 15 residues. This CDR3 reads CASSLTTLAKNIQYF. In DNA form, the CDR3 reads TGTGCCAGCAGCTTAACTACCTTAGCCAAAAACATTCAGTACTTC.

Notes on this clonotype: Since a much larger clone is just one base distant, this may be a read error. V usage is TRBV27 and J usage is TRBJ2-1; maybe TRBD1 (6 bases). Trimming cost V 5 bases and J 4 bases, with 12 bases left between them. Per germline, CDR1 MNHEY and CDR2 SMNVEV (reference sequence). The CDR3 has 14 amino acids. CDR3 protein: CASSRHGTYNEQFF. The CDR3 coding sequence is TGTGCCAGCAGTAGACACGGGACATACAATGAGCAGTTCTTC.